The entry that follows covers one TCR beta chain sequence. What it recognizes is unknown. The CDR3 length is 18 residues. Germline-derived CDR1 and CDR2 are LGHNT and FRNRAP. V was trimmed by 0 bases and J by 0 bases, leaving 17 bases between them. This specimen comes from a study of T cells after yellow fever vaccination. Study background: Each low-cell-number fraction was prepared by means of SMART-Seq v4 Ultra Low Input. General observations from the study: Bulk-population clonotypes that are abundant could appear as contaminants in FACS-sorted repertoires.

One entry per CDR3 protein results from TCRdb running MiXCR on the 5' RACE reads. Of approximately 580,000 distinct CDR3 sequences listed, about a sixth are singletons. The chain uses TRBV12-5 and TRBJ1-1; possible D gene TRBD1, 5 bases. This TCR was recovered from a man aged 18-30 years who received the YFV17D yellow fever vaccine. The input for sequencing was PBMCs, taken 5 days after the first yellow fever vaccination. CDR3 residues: CASGLVLGDGLMNTEAFF. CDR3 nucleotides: TGTGCTAGTGGTTTGGTACTCGGGGACGGACTAATGAACACTGAAGCTTTCTTT.